This T cell receptor beta chain is from a study of blood T cell repertoires in COVID-19. The overall study: Material from acute and convalescent COVID-19 was sourced from the United States, Italy and Spain.

Germline CDR1 and CDR2: MNHEY and SVGEGT. The CDR3 is made up of 13 amino acids. V was pared by 2 bases and J by 5 bases, with 7 bases between. Per the authors' pipeline: How many nucleated cells were present was estimated from reference gene primer amplification. Some clones are missing from TCRdb's copy, which holds only in-frame ones; the method was immunoSEQ multiplex PCR. V and J calls and clone size come straight from that table; D and trimming were deduced from the DNA. The data show under 200,000 clones, approximately 80% seen once. Sequenced sample: peripheral blood. This chain connects TRBV6-2 or TRBV6-3 to TRBJ1-5; D may be TRBD1 (6 bases). This TCR came from a man aged 60 to 75 with acute or convalescent COVID-19. CDR3 DNA: TGTGCCAGCAGTTACCCAGGGGATCAGCCCCAGCATTTT. Its protein product is CASSYPGDQPQHF.